This T cell receptor beta chain was found in a study of blood T cells in healthy people across ages. This clonotype was observed a handful of times. With V trimmed by 7 bases and J by 13 bases, 7 bases remained unmatched. Germline V gene data show CDR1 as SNHLY and CDR2 as FYNNEI. This CDR3 has 11 amino acids. It was with a sample-barcoded 5' primer and a J-beta primer mix that a second PCR of about 6 to 12 cycles was run. One entry per CDR3 protein results from TCRdb running MiXCR on the 5' RACE reads. The sample lists 1.2 million to 1.5 million distinct CDR3 sequences; approximately 42% were seen once.

Sequenced sample: blood. The sequence was collected from a woman between 18 and 29 years old in good health. The rearrangement links TRBV2 to TRBJ2-3, with TRBD2 matching over 8 bases. The CDR3 coding sequence is TGTGCCAGCATCAGCGGGGGCCGGGAGTATTTT. Translation: CASISGGREYF.